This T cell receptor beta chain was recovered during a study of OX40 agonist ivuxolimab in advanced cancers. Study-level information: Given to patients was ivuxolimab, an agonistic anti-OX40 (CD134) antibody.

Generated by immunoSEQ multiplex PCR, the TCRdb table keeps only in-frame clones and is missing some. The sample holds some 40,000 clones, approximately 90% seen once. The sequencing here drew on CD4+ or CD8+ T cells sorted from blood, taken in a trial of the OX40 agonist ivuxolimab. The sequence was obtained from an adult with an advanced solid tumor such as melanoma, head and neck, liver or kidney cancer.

CDR3 loop: CASSFGTGPHEQYF. In nucleotides, the CDR3 is TGTGCCAGCAGCTTCGGGACTGGGCCCCACGAGCAGTACTTC. The chain joins TRBV5-6 to TRBJ2-7; a weak D match, TRBD2 (6 bases). CDR1 is SGHDT and CDR2 is YYEEEE in the germline V gene. The CDR3 has 14 residues. V gave up 2 bases and J gave up 5 bases, with 14 bases separating them.